This T cell receptor beta chain was identified in a study of blood T cell repertoires in COVID-19. In the study overall: The United States, Italy and Spain were the sources of the acute and convalescent COVID-19 samples. PBMCs, B-cell-depleted T cells, or T cells provided the cDNA or gDNA that made up the material.

V was cut by 3 bases and J by 1 base, with 12 bases left in between. This CDR3 is 15 amino acids long. CDR1 MNHEY and CDR2 SMNVEV come from the germline V gene (reference sequence). How the authors handled the data: Cell counts per sample came from amplifying reference gene primers. Here immunoSEQ multiplex PCR was the method, and the copy in TCRdb shows in-frame clones only, minus some. D and trimming were read from the DNA, whereas the V and J calls and clone size are those reported in that table. The sample lists 51,000 or so clones, roughly four fifths seen once, with around a quarter in the top ten. The sample holds one count of this clone.

The sequenced sample was peripheral blood. The chain recombines TRBV27 with TRBJ2-5, with D unclear. This clonotype originated in an elderly woman with COVID-19, enrolled during active disease. The CDR3, as DNA: TGTGCCAGCAGTTTTGCCATTGGCAGCCAAGAGACCCAGTACTTC. Its translation is CASSFAIGSQETQYF.